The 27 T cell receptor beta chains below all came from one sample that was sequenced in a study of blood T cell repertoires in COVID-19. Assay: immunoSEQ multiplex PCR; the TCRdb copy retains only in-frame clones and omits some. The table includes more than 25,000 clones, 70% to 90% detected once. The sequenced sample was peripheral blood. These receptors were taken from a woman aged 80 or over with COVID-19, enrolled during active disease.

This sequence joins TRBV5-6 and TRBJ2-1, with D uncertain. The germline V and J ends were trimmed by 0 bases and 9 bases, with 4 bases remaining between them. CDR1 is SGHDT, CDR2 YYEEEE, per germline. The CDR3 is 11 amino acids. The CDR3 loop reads CASSLGVEQFF. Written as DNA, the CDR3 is TGTGCCAGCAGCTTGGGAGTTGAGCAGTTCTTC.

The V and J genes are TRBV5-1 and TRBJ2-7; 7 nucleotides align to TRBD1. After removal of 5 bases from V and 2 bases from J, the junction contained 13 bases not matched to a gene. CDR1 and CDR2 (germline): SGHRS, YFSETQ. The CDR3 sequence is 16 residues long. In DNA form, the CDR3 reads TGCGCCAGCAGTTTTGGGGGCCAGGGGGAAACCTACGAGCAGTACTTC. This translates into CASSFGGQGETYEQYF. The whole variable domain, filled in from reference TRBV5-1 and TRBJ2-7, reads KAGVTQTPRYLIKTRGQQVTLSCSPISGHRSVSWYQQTPGQGLQFLFEYFSETQRNKGNFPGRFSGRQFSNSRSEMNVSTLELGDSALYLCASSFGGQGETYEQYFGPGTRLTVT.

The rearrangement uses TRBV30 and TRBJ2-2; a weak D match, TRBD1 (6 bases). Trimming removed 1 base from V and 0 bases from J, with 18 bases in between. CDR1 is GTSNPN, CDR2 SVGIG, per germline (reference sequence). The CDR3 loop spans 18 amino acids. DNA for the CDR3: TGTGCCTGGAGTGGGCAGGGGCGGCTTGCTGCGAACACCGGGGAGCTGTTTTTT. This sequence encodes CAWSGQGRLAANTGELFF.

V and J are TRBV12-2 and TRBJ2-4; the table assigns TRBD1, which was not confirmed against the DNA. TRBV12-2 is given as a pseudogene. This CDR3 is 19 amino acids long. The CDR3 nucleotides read TGTGCAAGTCTTCGTGGGGGCAGGCATGAGGGTCTAGCCAAAAACATTCAGTACTTC. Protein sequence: CASLRGGRHEGLAKNIQYF.

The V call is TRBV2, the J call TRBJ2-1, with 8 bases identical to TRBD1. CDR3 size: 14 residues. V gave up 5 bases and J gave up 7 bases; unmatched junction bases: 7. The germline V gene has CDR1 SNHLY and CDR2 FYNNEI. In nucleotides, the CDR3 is TGTGCCAGCAGTAAGGACAGGGCGGTGAATGAGCAGTTCTTC. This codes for CASSKDRAVNEQFF.

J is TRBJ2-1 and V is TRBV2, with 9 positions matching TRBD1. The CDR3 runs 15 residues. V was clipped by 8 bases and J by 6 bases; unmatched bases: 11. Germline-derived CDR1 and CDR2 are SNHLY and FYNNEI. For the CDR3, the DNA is TGTGCCAGCGGGTCCGGGACAGGGCCAGTCAATGAGCAGTTCTTC. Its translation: CASGSGTGPVNEQFF.

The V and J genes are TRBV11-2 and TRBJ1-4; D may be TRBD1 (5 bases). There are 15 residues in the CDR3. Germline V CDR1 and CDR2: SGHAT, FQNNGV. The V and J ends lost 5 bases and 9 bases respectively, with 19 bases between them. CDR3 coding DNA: TGTGCCAGCAGCAGAGCCCGGGGGACTGATCAAAAACTGTTTTTT. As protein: CASSRARGTDQKLFF.

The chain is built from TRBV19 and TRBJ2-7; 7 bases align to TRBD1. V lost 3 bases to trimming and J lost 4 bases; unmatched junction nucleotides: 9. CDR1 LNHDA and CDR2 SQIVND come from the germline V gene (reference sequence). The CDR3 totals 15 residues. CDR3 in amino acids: CASSIGGTALYEQYF. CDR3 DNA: TGTGCCAGTAGTATTGGTGGGACAGCCCTGTACGAGCAGTACTTC.

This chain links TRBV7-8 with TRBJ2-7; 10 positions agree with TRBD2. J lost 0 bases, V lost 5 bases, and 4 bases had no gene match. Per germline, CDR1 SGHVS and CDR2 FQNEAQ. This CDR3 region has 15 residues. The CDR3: CASSARLAGSYEQYF. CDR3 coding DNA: TGTGCCAGCAGCGCACGACTAGCGGGCTCCTACGAGCAGTACTTC.

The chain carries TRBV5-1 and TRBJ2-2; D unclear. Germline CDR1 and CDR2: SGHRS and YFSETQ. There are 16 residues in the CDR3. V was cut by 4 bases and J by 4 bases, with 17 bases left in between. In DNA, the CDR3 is TGCGCCAGCAGCGACTTTAATGGATTCGGCACCGGGGAGCTGTTTTTT. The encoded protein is CASSDFNGFGTGELFF.

The CDR3 DNA reads TGTGCCAGCAGTGGGGACAGGGCCACTGGGGCCAACGTCCTGACTTTC. Protein product: CASSGDRATGANVLTF. The chain links TRBV2 to TRBJ2-6, with 9 bases fitting TRBD1. The CDR3 sequence is 16 residues long. V gave up 4 bases and J gave up 2 bases; unmatched junction bases: 3. The germline gives CDR1 SNHLY, CDR2 FYNNEI.

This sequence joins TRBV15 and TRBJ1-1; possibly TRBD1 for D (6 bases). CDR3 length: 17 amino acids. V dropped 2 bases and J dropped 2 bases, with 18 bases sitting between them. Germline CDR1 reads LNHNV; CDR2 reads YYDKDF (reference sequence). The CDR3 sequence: CATSRTTGRRENTEAFF. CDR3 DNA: TGTGCCACCAGCAGAACTACAGGGAGAAGAGAAAACACTGAAGCTTTCTTT.

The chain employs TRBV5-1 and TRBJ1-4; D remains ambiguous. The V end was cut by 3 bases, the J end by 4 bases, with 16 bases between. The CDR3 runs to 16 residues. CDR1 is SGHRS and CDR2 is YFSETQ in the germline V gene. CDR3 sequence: CASSSGRSTFNEKLFF. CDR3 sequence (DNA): TGCGCCAGCAGCTCGGGGAGGAGTACGTTTAATGAAAAACTGTTTTTT.

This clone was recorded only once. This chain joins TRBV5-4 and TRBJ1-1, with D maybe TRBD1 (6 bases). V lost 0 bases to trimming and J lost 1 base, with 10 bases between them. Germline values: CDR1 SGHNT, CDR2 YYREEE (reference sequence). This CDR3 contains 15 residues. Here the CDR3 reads CASSLGGTRNTEAFF. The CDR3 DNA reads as TGTGCCAGCAGCTTGGGGGGGACAAGGAACACTGAAGCTTTCTTT.

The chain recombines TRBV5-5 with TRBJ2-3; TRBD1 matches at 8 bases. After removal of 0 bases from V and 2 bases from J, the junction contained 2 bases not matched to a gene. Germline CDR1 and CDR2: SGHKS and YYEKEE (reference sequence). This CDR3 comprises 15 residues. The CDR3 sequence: CASSLVGQVTDTQYF. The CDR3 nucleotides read TGTGCCAGCAGCTTGGTGGGACAGGTCACAGATACGCAGTATTTT.

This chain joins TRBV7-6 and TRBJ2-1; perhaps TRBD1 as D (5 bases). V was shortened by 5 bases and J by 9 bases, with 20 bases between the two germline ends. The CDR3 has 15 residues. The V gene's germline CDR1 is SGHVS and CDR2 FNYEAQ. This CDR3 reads CASSRQPGVSSEQFF. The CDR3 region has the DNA TGTGCCAGCAGCCGACAGCCCGGAGTGAGTAGTGAGCAGTTCTTC.

The CDR3 is CASGGQGNYGYTF. The CDR3 coding sequence is TGTGCCAGCGGGGGACAGGGGAACTATGGCTACACCTTC. The rearrangement links TRBV2 to TRBJ1-2, with TRBD1 matching over 10 bases. Germline assignment: CDR1 SNHLY and CDR2 FYNNEI. There are 13 residues in the CDR3. V was clipped by 8 bases and J by 2 bases; unmatched bases: 2.

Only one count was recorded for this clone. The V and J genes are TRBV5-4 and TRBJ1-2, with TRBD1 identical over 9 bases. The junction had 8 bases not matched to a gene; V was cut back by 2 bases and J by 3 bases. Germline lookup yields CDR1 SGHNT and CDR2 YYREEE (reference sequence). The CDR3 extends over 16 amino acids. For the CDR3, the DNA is TGTGCCAGCAGCTTCGGACAGGGGACGGCGGACTATGGCTACACCTTC. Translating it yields CASSFGQGTADYGYTF.

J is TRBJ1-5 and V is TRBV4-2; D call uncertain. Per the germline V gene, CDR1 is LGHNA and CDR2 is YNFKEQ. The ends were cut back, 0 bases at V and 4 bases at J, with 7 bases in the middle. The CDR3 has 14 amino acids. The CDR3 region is CASSQDGGNQPQHF. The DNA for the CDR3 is TGTGCCAGCAGCCAAGACGGAGGTAATCAGCCCCAGCATTTT.

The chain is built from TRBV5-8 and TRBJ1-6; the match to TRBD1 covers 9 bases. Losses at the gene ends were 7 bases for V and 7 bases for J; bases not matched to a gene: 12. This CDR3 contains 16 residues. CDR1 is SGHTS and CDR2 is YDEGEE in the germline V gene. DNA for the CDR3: TGTGCCAGCGGCTGGGAACACGGGACAGGGAATTCACCCCTCCACTTT. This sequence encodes CASGWEHGTGNSPLHF.

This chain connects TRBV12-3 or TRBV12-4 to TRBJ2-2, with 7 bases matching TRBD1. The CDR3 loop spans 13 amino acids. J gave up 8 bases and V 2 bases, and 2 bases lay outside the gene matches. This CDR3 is CASSLKGAGELFF. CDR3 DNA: TGTGCCAGCAGTTTAAAGGGGGCGGGGGAGCTGTTTTTT.

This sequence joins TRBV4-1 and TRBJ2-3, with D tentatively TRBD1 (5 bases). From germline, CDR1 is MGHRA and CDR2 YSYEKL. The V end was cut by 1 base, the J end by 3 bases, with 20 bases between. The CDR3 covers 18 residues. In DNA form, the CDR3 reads TGCGCCAGCAGCCAAGGACCATTAGGGGCCAGAGAAACAGATACGCAGTATTTT. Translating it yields CASSQGPLGARETDTQYF.

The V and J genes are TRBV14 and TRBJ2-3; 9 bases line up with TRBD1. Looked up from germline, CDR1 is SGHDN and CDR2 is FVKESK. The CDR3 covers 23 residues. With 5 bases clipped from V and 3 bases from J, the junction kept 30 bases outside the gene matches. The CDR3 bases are TGTGCCAGCAGCTCTCCCGGGACAGGGACGCGGTATGCCCGGACCGGGGGGACAGATACGCAGTATTTT. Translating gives CASSSPGTGTRYARTGGTDTQYF.

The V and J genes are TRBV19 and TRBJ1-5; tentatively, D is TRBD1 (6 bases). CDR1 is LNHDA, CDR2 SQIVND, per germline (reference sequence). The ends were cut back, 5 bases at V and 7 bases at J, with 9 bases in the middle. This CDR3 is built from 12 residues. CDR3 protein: CASSDQGQPQHF. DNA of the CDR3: TGTGCCAGTAGTGACCAGGGGCAGCCCCAGCATTTT.

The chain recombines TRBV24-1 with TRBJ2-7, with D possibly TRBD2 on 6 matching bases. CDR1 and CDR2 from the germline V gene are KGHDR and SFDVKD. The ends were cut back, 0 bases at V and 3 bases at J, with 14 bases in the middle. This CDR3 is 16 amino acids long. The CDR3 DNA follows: TGTGCCACCAGTGATTTGACGTCTAGCGATCACTACGAGCAGTACTTC. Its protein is CATSDLTSSDHYEQYF.

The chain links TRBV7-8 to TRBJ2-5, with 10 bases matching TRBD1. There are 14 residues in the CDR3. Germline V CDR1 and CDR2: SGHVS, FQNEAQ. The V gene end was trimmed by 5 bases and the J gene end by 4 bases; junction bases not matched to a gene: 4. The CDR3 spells CASSGTGVRETQYF. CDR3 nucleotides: TGTGCCAGCAGCGGGACAGGGGTTCGAGAGACCCAGTACTTC.

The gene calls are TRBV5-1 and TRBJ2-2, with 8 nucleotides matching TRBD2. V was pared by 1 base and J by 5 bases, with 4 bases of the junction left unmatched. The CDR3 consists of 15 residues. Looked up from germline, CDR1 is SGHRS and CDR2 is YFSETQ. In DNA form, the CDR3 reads TGCGCCAGCAGCTTGTCTGGCGGGGGGACCGGGGAGCTGTTTTTT. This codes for CASSLSGGGTGELFF.